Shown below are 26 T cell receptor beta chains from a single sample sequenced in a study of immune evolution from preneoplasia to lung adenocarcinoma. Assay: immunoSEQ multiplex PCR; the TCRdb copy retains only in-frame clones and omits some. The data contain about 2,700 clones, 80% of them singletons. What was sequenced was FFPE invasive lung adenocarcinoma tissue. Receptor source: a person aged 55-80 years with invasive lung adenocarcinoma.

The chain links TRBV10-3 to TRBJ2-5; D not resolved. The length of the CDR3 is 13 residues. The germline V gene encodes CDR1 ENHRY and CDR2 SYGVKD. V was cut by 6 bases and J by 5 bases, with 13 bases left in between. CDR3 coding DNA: TGTGCCATCAGCCTATTGAGTGGGGAGACCCAGTACTTC. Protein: CAISLLSGETQYF.

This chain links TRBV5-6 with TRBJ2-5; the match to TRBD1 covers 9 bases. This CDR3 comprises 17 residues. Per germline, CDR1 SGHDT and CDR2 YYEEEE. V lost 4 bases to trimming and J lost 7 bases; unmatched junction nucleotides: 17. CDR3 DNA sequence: TGTGCCAGCAGCCCTCCCGGGACAGGGTTTAGTATTGGGACCCAGTACTTC. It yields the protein CASSPPGTGFSIGTQYF.

The DNA for the CDR3 is TGTGCCAGCAGCTTAACAATGGGTACCGGGGAGCTGTTTTTT. Its translation: CASSLTMGTGELFF. This chain joins TRBV7-3 and TRBJ2-2; D not resolved. The CDR3 has 14 residues. The germline V gene encodes CDR1 SGHTA and CDR2 FQGTGA. With 0 bases removed from V and 5 bases from J, the gap between germline ends came to 7 bases.

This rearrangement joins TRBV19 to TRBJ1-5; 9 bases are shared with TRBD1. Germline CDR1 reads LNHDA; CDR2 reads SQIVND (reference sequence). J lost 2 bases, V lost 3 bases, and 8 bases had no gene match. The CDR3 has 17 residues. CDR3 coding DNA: TGTGCCAGTAGTATCGAGGACAGGGGAACGGGCAATCAGCCCCAGCATTTT. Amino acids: CASSIEDRGTGNQPQHF.

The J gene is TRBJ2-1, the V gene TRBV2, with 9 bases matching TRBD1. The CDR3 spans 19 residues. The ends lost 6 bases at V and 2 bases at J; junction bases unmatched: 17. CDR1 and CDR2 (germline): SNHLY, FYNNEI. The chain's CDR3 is CASSAGTGSIPTPYNEQFF. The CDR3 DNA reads TGTGCCAGCAGCGCCGGGACAGGGTCCATCCCGACCCCCTACAATGAGCAGTTCTTC.

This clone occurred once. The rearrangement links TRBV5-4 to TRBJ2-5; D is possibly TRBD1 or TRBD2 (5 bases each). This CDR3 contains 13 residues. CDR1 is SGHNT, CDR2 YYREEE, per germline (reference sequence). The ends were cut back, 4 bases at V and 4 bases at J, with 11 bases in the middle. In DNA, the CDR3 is TGTGCCAGCAGCCCGGGGCCCGGAGAGACCCAGTACTTC. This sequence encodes CASSPGPGETQYF. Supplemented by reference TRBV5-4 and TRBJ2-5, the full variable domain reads ETGVTQSPTHLIKTRGQQVTLRCSSQSGHNTVSWYQQALGQGPQFIFQYYREEENGRGNFPPRFSGLQFPNYSSELNVNALELDDSALYLCASSPGPGETQYFGPGTRLLVL.

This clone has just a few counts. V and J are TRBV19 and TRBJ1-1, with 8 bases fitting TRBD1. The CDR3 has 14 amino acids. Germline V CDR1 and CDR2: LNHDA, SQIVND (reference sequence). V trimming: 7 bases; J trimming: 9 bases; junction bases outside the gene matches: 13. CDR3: CASTATDRGGKAFF. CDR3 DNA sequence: TGTGCCAGTACCGCCACCGACAGGGGCGGAAAAGCTTTCTTT.

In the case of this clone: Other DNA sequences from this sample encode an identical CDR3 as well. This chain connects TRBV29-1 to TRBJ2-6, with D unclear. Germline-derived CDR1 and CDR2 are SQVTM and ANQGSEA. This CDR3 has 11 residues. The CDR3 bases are TGCAGTGTTTTTGGGGCCAACGTCCTGACTTTC. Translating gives CSVFGANVLTF.

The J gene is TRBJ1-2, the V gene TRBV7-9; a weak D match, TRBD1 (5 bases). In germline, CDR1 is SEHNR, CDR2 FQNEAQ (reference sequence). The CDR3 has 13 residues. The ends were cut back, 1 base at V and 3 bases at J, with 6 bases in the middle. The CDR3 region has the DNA TGTGCCAGCAGCTTAGTAGGGGACTATGGCTACACCTTC. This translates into CASSLVGDYGYTF.

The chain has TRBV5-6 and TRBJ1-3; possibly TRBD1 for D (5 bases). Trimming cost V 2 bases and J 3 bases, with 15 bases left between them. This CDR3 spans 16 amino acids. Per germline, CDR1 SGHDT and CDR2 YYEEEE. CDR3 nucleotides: TGTGCCAGCAGCTTAACCTCAGGGCAGCGTGGAAACACCATATATTTT. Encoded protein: CASSLTSGQRGNTIYF. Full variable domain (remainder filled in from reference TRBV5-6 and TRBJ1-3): DAGVTQSPTHLIKTRGQQVTLRCSPKSGHDTVSWYQQALGQGPQFIFQYYEEEERQRGNFPDRFSGHQFPNYSSELNVNALLLGDSALYLCASSLTSGQRGNTIYFGEGSWLTVV.

The chain's CDR3 is CASSLDGTGYPYEQYF. The CDR3 nucleotides read TGTGCCAGCAGCTTAGACGGGACAGGATATCCCTACGAGCAGTACTTC. This chain joins TRBV11-2 and TRBJ2-7; TRBD1 matches 8 bases. The CDR3 covers 16 residues. V lost 0 bases, J lost 2 bases, and 6 bases stayed unmatched. Germline loops: CDR1 SGHAT, CDR2 FQNNGV.

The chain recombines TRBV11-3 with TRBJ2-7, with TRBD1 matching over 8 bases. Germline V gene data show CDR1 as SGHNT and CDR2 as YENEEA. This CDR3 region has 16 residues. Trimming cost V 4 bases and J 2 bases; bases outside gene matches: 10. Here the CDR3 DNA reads TGTGCCAGCAGCTCTCCAGGGGGCCAAAACCCCTACGAGCAGTACTTC. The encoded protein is CASSSPGGQNPYEQYF.

DNA of the CDR3: TGTGCCAGCAGTGTTGGCCACTCGGCCGATGAGCAGTTCTTC. It specifies CASSVGHSADEQFF. The chain combines TRBV25-1 with TRBJ2-1; D is ambiguous. This CDR3 spans 14 amino acids. Trimming pared 4 bases from V and 8 bases from J, leaving 15 bases between. CDR1 MGHDK and CDR2 SYGVNS come from the germline V gene.

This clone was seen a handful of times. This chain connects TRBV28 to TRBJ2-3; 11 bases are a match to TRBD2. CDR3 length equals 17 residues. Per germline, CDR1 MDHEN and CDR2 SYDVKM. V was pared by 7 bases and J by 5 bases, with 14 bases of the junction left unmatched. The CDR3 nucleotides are TGTGCCAGCAACCCCCTAGCGGGAGGTAAGGTTGGAGATACGCAGTATTTT. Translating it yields CASNPLAGGKVGDTQYF.

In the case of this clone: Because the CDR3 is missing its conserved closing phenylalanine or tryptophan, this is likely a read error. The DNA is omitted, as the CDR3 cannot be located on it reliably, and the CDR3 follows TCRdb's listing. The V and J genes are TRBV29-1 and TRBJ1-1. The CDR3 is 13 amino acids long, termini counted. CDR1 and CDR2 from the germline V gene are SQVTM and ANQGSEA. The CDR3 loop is CSAGGLDTSPAFE.

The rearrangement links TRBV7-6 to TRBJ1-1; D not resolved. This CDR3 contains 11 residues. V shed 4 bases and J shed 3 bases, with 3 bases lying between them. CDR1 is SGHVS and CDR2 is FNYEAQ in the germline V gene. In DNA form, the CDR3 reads TGTGCCAGCAGCTCGGACACTGAAGCTTTCTTT. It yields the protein CASSSDTEAFF.

The CDR3 DNA reads TGTGCCAGTAATCCGGCCAGGGAGCCCCAGCATTTT. Amino acids: CASNPAREPQHF. The J gene is TRBJ1-5, the V gene TRBV19; TRBD1 might be the D (5 bases). Deletions cut 7 bases from V and 8 bases from J, with 12 bases between. CDR1 and CDR2 (germline): LNHDA, SQIVND (reference sequence). The CDR3 has 12 amino acids.

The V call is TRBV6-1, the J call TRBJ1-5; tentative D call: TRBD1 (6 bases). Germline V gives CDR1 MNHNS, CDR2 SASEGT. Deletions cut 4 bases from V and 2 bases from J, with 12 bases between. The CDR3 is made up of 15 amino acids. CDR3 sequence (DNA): TGTGCCAGCAGTGGACAGGATGAGGGCAATCAGCCCCAGCATTTT. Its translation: CASSGQDEGNQPQHF.

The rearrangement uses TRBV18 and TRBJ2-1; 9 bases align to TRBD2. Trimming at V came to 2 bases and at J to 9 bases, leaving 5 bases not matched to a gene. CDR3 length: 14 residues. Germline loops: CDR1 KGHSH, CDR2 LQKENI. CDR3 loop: CASSPISGRGEQFF. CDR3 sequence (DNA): TGTGCCAGCTCACCAATTAGCGGGAGAGGTGAGCAGTTCTTC.

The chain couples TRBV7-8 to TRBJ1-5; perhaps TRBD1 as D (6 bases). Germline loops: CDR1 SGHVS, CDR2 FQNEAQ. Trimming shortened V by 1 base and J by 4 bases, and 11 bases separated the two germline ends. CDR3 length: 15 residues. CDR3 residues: CASSLVDSSNQPQHF. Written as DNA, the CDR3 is TGTGCCAGCAGCTTAGTGGACAGTAGTAATCAGCCCCAGCATTTT.

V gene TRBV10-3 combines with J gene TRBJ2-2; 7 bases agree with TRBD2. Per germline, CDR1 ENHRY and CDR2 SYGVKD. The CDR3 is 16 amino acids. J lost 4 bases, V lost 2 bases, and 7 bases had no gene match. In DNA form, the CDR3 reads TGTGCCATCAGTGAGAGGGCGGGAGATGGCACCGGGGAGCTGTTTTTT. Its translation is CAISERAGDGTGELFF.

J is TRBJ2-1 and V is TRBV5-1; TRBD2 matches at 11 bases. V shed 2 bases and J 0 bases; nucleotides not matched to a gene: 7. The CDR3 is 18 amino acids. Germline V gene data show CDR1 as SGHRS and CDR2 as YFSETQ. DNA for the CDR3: TGCGCCAGCAGCTTTCTAGCGGGGGGATTAAGCTCCTACAATGAGCAGTTCTTC. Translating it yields CASSFLAGGLSSYNEQFF.

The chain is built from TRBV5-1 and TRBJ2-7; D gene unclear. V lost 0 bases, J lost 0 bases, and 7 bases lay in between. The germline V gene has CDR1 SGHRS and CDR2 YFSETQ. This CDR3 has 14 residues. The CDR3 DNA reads TGCGCCAGCAGCTTGGGTCCGGACTCCTACGAGCAGTACTTC. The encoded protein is CASSLGPDSYEQYF.

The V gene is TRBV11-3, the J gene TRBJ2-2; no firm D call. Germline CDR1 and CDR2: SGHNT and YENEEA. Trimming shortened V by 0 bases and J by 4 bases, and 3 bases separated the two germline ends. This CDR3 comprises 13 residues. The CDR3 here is CASSLDFTGELFF. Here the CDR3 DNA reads TGTGCCAGCAGCTTAGACTTCACCGGGGAGCTGTTTTTT.

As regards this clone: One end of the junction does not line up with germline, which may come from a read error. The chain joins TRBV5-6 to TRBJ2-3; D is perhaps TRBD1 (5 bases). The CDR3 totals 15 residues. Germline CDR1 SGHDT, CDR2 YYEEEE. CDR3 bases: TGTGCCAGCACCTTGGGGCCCAGAAGTACAGATACGCAGTATTTT. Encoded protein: CASTLGPRSTDTQYF. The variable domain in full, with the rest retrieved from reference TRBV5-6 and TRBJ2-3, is DAGVTQSPTHLIKTRGQQVTLRCSPKSGHDTVSWYQQALGQGPQFIFQYYEEEERQRGNFPDRFSGHQFPNYSSELNVNALLLGDSALYLCASTLGPRSTDTQYFGPGTRLTVL.

The CDR3 protein is CASSPSAETQYF. As DNA, the CDR3 is TGTGCCAGCAGCCCGTCGGCGGAGACCCAGTACTTC. The chain couples TRBV11-2 to TRBJ2-5; unclear D gene. Germline V gene lookup returns CDR1 SGHAT and CDR2 FQNNGV. Trimming took 5 bases from V and 5 from J, leaving 9 bases between them. The CDR3 contains 12 residues.